This is a list of T cell receptor beta chains from one sample in a study of cytomegalovirus exposure and HLA in healthy donors. Repertoires were generated with immunoSEQ multiplex PCR, while TCRdb's copy carries only in-frame clones and drops some. Here the sample spans 90,000 to 110,000 clones, approximately 11% being singletons. Material for sequencing was PBMCs. These receptor sequences come from a man aged 40-49 years in good health and CMV-seropositive. CDR3s include the opening cysteine and the closing phenylalanine or tryptophan. Each record gives: CDR3 DNA, CDR3 protein, J gene, V gene, D gene, clone size. A D gene is named only where the DNA matches it firmly. Clone size is shown for a subset of rows, as once, few, many or a class of expanded clone.

cdr3_nt: TGCGCCAGCAACCAAGGACTAGGACTCATCGCCCCCTACGAGCAGTACTTC
cdr3_aa: CASNQGLGLIAPYEQYF
j_call: TRBJ2-7
v_call: TRBV4-1
d_call: TRBD2
clone_size: NA

cdr3_nt: TGTGCCAGCAGTTTTACGGTCCTGTCGCCCCAGCATTTT
cdr3_aa: CASSFTVLSPQHF
j_call: TRBJ1-5
v_call: TRBV27
d_call: NA
clone_size: NA

cdr3_nt: TGTGCCAGCAGCTCGCAGCGGGAGCAGTTCTTC
cdr3_aa: CASSSQREQFF
j_call: TRBJ2-1
v_call: TRBV7-2
d_call: NA
clone_size: few

cdr3_nt: TGTGCCAGCAACCTACAGGGAGGGACTGAAGCTTTCTTT
cdr3_aa: CASNLQGGTEAFF
j_call: TRBJ1-1
v_call: TRBV6-1
d_call: NA
clone_size: NA

cdr3_nt: TGTGCCAGGAGGTGCACAGATACGCAGTATTTT
cdr3_aa: CARRCTDTQYF
j_call: TRBJ2-3
v_call: TRBV6-5
d_call: NA
clone_size: few

cdr3_nt: TGCAGCGTCGCCGGGACAGGGGGCGATGGCTACACCTTC
cdr3_aa: CSVAGTGGDGYTF
j_call: TRBJ1-2
v_call: TRBV29-1
d_call: TRBD1
clone_size: NA

cdr3_nt: TGCGCCAGCAGCCAAGATACGGGTCTAGGCTATGGCTACACCTTC
cdr3_aa: CASSQDTGLGYGYTF
j_call: TRBJ1-2
v_call: TRBV4-3
d_call: NA
clone_size: few

cdr3_nt: TGTGCCAGTAGTATTTTGGGACAGGGAGGGTCGGCTTTCTTT
cdr3_aa: CASSILGQGGSAFF
j_call: TRBJ1-1
v_call: TRBV19
d_call: TRBD1
clone_size: few

cdr3_nt: TGTGCCTGGGGACTGGAGACGTACGAGCAGTACTTC
cdr3_aa: CAWGLETYEQYF
j_call: TRBJ2-7
v_call: TRBV30
d_call: NA
clone_size: NA

cdr3_nt: TGTGCCAGCTCACCGAGCCAGGGTGATACGCCTGGAAACACCATATATTTT
cdr3_aa: CASSPSQGDTPGNTIYF
j_call: TRBJ1-3
v_call: TRBV18
d_call: NA
clone_size: NA

cdr3_nt: TGTGCCAGCAGTGAACGAGGGATCACTGAAGCTTTCTTT
cdr3_aa: CASSERGITEAFF
j_call: TRBJ1-1
v_call: TRBV2
d_call: NA
clone_size: NA

cdr3_nt: TGTGCCTGGAGTGTACGAGGAGTTCAAGGAGAGACCCAGTACTTC
cdr3_aa: CAWSVRGVQGETQYF
j_call: TRBJ2-5
v_call: TRBV30
d_call: NA
clone_size: NA

cdr3_nt: TGTGCCAGCAGTTTATGGGGACTAGCAGCAAATGAGCAGTTCTTC
cdr3_aa: CASSLWGLAANEQFF
j_call: TRBJ2-1
v_call: TRBV27
d_call: TRBD2
clone_size: NA

cdr3_nt: TGTGCCAGCAGCTGGTGGGACAGGGGGTTGTACGAGCAGTACTTC
cdr3_aa: CASSWWDRGLYEQYF
j_call: TRBJ2-7
v_call: TRBV11-2
d_call: TRBD1
clone_size: NA

cdr3_nt: TGTGCCAGTGGGACAGCGAACACTGAAGCTTTCTTT
cdr3_aa: CASGTANTEAFF
j_call: TRBJ1-1
v_call: TRBV27
d_call: TRBD1
clone_size: NA

cdr3_nt: TGTGCCAGCAGCTTGGTGGGTGGGAGAACAGATACGCAGTATTTT
cdr3_aa: CASSLVGGRTDTQYF
j_call: TRBJ2-3
v_call: TRBV5-4
d_call: NA
clone_size: NA

cdr3_nt: TGTGCCAGCAGCGCCTGGGACAGCTCTGGAAACACCATATATTTT
cdr3_aa: CASSAWDSSGNTIYF
j_call: TRBJ1-3
v_call: TRBV9
d_call: TRBD1
clone_size: NA

cdr3_nt: TGTGCCAGCAGCTTGCTAGCGGGAGTGGAGACCCAGTACTTC
cdr3_aa: CASSLLAGVETQYF
j_call: TRBJ2-5
v_call: TRBV7-2
d_call: TRBD2
clone_size: NA

cdr3_nt: TGCGCCAGCAGCTTATCTCTTTGGCTAGCGGGAGAAACCGGGGAGCTGTTTTTT
cdr3_aa: CASSLSLWLAGETGELFF
j_call: TRBJ2-2
v_call: TRBV5-1
d_call: TRBD2
clone_size: NA

cdr3_nt: TGTGCCAGCAGCTTAGGGGCCAAACAACAAGAGACCCAGTACTTC
cdr3_aa: CASSLGAKQQETQYF
j_call: TRBJ2-5
v_call: TRBV11-3
d_call: NA
clone_size: few